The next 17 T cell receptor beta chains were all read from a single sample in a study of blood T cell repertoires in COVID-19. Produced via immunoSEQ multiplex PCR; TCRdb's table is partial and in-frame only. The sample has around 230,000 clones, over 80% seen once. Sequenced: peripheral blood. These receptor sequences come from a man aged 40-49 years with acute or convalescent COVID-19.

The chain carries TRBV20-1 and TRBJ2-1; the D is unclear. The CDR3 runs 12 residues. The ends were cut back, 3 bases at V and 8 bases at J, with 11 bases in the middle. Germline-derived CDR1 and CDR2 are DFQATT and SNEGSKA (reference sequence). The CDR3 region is CSASKDTHEQFF. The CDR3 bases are TGCAGTGCTAGTAAAGACACTCATGAGCAGTTCTTC.

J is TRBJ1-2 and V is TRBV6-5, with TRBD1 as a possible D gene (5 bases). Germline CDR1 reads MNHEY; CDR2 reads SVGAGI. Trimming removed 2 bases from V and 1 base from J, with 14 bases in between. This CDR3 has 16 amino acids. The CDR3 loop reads CASSYAGQALNYGYTF. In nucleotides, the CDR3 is TGTGCCAGCAGTTACGCGGGGCAGGCTCTTAACTATGGCTACACCTTC.

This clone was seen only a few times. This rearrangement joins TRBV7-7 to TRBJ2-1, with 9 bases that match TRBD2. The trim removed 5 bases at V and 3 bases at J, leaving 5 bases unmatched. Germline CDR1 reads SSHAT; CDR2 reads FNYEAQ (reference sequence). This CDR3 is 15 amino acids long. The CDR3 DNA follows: TGTGCCAGCAGCCCACTAGCGGGTCACTACAATGAGCAGTTCTTC. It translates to CASSPLAGHYNEQFF.

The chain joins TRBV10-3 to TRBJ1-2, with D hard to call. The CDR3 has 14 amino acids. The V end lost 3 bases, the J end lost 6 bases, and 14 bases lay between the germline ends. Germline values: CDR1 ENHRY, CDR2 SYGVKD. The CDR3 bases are TGTGCCATCAGTGACCAACCCCAGGCCCATGGCTACACCTTC. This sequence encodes CAISDQPQAHGYTF.

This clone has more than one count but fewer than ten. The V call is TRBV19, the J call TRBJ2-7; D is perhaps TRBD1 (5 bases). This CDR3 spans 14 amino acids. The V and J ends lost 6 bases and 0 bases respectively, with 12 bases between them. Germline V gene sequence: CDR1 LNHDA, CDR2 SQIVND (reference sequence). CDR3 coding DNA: TGTGCCAGTAGGCGGACCAGGGACTCCTACGAGCAGTACTTC. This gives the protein CASRRTRDSYEQYF.

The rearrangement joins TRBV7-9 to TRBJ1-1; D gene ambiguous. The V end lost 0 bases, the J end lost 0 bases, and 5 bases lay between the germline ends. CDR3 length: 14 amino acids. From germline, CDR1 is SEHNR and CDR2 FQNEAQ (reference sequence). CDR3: CASSLAQMNTEAFF. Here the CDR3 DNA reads TGTGCCAGCAGCTTAGCCCAGATGAACACTGAAGCTTTCTTT.

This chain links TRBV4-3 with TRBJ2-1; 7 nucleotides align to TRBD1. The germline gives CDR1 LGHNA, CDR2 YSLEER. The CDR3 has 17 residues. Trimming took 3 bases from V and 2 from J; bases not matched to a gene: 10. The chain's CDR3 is CASSQGVQGIAYNEQFF. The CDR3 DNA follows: TGCGCCAGCAGCCAGGGGGTACAGGGGATAGCCTACAATGAGCAGTTCTTC.

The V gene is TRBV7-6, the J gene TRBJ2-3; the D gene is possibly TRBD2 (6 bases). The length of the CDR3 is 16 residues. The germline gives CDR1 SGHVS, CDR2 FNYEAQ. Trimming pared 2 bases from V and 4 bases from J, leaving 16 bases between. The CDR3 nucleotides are TGTGCCAGCAGCTTAATTGGCGGGATGACAGCAGATACGCAGTATTTT. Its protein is CASSLIGGMTADTQYF.

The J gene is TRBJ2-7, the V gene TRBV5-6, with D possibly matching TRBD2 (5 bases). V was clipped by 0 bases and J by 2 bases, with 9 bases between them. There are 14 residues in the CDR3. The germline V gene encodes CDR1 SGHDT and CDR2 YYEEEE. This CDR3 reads CASSLGLGAYEQYF. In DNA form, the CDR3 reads TGTGCCAGCAGCTTGGGGCTGGGAGCCTACGAGCAGTACTTC.

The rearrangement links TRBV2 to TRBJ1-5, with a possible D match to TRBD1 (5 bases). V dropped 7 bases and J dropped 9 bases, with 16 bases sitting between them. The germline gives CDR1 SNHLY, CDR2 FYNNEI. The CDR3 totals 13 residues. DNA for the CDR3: TGTGCCAGCACCGGACACAAGTCACTGCCCCAGCATTTT. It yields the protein CASTGHKSLPQHF. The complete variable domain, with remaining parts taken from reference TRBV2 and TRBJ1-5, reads EPEVTQTPSHQVTQMGQEVILRCVPISNHLYFYWYRQILGQKVEFLVSFYNNEISEKSEIFDDQFSVERPDGSNFTLKIRSTKLEDSAMYFCASTGHKSLPQHFGDGTRLSIL.

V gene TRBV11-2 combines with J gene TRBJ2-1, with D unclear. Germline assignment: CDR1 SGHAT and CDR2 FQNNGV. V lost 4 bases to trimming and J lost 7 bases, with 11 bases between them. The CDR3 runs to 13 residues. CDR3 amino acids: CASSWSRENEQFF. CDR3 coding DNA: TGTGCCAGCAGCTGGTCGAGAGAAAATGAGCAGTTCTTC.

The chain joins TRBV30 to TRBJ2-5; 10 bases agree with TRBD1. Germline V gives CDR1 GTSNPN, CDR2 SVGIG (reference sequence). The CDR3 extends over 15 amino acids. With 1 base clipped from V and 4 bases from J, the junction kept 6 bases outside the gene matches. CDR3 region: CAWSEGQGVGETQYF. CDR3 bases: TGTGCCTGGAGTGAAGGACAGGGGGTTGGAGAGACCCAGTACTTC.

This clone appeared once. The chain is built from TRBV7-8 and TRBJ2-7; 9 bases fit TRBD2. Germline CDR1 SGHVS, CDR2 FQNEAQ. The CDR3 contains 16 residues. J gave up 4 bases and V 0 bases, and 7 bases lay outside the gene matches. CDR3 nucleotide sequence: TGTGCCAGCAGCTTAGCCAGCGGGAGGATTGCGTACGAGCAGTACTTC. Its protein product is CASSLASGRIAYEQYF.

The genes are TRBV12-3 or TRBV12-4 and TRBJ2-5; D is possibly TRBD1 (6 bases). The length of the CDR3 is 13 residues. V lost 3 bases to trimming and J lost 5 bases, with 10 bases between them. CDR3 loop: CASSFGQGETQYF. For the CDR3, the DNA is TGTGCCAGCAGTTTCGGGCAGGGGGAGACCCAGTACTTC.

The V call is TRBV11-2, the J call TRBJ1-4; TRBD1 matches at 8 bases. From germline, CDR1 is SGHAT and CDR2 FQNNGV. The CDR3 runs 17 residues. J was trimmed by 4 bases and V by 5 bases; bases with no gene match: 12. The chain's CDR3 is CASSRGQGGSGNEKLFF. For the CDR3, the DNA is TGTGCCAGCAGCCGCGGACAGGGCGGTTCGGGTAATGAAAAACTGTTTTTT.

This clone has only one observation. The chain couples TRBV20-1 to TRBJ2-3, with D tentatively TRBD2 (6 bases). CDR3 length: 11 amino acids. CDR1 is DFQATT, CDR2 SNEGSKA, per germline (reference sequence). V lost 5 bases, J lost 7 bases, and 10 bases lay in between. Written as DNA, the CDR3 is TGCAGTGCTCCGGGAGTGAATACGCAGTATTTT. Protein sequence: CSAPGVNTQYF.

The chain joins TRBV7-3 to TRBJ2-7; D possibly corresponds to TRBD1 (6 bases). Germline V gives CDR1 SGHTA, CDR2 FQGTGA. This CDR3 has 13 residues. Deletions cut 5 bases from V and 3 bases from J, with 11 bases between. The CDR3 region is CASSPGQFYEQYF. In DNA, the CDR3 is TGTGCCAGCAGCCCGGGACAATTCTACGAGCAGTACTTC.